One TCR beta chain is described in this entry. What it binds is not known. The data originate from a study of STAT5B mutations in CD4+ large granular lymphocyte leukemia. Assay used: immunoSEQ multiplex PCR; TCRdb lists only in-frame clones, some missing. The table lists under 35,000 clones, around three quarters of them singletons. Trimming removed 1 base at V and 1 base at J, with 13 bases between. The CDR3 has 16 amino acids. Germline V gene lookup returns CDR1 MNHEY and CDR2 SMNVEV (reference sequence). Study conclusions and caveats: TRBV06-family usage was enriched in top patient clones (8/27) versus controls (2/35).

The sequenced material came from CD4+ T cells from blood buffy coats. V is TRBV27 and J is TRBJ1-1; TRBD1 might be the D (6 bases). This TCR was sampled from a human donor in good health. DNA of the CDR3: TGTGCCAGCAGTTTATTGGGGACACCTAAGAACACTGAAGCTTTCTTT. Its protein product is CASSLLGTPKNTEAFF.